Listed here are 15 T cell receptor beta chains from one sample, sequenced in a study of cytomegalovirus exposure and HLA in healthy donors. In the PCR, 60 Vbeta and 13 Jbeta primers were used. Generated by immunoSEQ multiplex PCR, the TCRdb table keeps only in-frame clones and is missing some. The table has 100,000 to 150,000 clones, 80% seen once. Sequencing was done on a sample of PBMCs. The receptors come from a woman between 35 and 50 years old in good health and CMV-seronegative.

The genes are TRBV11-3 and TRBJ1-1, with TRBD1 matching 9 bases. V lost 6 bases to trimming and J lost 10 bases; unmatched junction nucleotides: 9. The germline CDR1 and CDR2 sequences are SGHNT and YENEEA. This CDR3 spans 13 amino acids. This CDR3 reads CASRRDRESSAFF. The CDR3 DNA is TGTGCCAGCAGGAGGGACAGGGAGTCTTCAGCTTTCTTT.

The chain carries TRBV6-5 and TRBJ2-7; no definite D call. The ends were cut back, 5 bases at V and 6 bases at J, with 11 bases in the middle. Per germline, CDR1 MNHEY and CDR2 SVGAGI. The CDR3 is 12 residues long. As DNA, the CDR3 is TGTGCCAGCAGTCCCCGAAGAGGCGAGCAGTACTTC. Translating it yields CASSPRRGEQYF.

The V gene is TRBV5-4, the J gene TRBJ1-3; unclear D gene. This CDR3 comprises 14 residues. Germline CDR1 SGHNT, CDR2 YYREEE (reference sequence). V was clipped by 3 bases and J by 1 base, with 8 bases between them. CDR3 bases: TGTGCCAGCAGCTCCTCGGGGTCTGGAAACACCATATATTTT. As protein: CASSSSGSGNTIYF.

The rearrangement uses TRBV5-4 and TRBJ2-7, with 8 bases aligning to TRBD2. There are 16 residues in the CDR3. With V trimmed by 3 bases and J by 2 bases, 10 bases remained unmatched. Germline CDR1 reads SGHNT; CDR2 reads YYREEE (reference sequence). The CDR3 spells CASSSTPGGGPYEQYF. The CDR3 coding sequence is TGTGCCAGCAGCTCCACCCCCGGGGGGGGTCCCTACGAGCAGTACTTC. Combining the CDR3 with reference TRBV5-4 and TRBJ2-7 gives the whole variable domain ETGVTQSPTHLIKTRGQQVTLRCSSQSGHNTVSWYQQALGQGPQFIFQYYREEENGRGNFPPRFSGLQFPNYSSELNVNALELDDSALYLCASSSTPGGGPYEQYFGPGTRLTVT.

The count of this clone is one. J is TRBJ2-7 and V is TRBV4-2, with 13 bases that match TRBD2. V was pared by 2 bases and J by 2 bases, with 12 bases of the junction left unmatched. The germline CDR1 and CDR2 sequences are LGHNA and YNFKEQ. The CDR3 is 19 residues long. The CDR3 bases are TGTGCCAGCAGCCAACATCCCCAGACCGGACTAGCGGGAGCCTACGAGCAGTACTTC. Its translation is CASSQHPQTGLAGAYEQYF.

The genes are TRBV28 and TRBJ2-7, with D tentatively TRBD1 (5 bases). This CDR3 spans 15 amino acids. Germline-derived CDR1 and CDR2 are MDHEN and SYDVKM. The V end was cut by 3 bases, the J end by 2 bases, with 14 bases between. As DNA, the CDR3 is TGTGCCAGCAGTTTTAATCCGGCAGGGCCCTACGAGCAGTACTTC. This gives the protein CASSFNPAGPYEQYF.

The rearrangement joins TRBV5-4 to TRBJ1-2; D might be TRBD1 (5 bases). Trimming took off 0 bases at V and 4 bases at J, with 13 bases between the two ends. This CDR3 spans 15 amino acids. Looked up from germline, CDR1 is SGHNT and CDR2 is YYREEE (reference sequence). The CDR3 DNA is TGTGCCAGCAGCTTGGAAGCAGGGAGGAGCTATGGCTACACCTTC. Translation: CASSLEAGRSYGYTF.

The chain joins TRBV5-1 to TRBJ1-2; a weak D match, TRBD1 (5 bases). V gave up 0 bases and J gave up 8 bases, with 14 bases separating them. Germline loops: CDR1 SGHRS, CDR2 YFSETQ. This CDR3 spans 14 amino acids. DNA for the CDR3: TGCGCCAGCAGCTTGGCCATCGACAGTCGCGGCTACACCTTC. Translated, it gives CASSLAIDSRGYTF.

CDR3 region: CASSVEGGRLPEAFF. The DNA of the CDR3 is TGTGCCAGCAGCGTAGAGGGGGGGCGCCTTCCTGAAGCTTTCTTT. The chain employs TRBV9 and TRBJ1-1; possibly TRBD1 for D (6 bases). This CDR3 spans 15 amino acids. The V and J ends lost 0 bases and 6 bases respectively, with 15 bases between them. Looked up from germline, CDR1 is SGDLS and CDR2 is YYNGEE.

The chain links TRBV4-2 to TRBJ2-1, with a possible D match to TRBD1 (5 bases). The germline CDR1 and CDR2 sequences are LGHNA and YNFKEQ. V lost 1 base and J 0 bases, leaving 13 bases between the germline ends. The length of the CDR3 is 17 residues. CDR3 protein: CASSQGGRRGSYNEQFF. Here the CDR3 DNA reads TGTGCCAGCAGCCAAGGAGGAAGAAGGGGCTCCTACAATGAGCAGTTCTTC.

The CDR3 is CASSFTGVDYGYTF. For the CDR3, the DNA is TGTGCCAGCAGTTTCACCGGGGTTGACTATGGCTACACCTTC. The gene calls are TRBV27 and TRBJ1-2; no firm D call. From germline, CDR1 is MNHEY and CDR2 SMNVEV (reference sequence). The CDR3 covers 14 residues. With 3 bases removed from V and 3 bases from J, the gap between germline ends came to 11 bases.

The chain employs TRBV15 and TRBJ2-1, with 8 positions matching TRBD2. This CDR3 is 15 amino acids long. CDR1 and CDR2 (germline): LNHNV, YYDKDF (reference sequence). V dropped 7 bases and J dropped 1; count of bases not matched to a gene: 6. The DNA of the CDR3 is TGTGCCACCACCCTTACTAGCGGATCCTACAATGAGCAGTTCTTC. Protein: CATTLTSGSYNEQFF.

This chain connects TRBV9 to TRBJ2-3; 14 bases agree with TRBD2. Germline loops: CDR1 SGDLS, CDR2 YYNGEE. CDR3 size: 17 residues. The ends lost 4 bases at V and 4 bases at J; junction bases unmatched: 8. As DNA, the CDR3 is TGTGCCAGCAGCCCCAGGACTAGCGGGGGGCCCCCAGATACGCAGTATTTT. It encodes CASSPRTSGGPPDTQYF.

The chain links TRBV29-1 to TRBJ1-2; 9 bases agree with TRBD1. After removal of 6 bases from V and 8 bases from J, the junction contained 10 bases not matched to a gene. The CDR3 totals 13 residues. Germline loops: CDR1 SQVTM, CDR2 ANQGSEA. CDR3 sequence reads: CSVLTGGIAGYTF. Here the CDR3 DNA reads TGCAGCGTCCTTACAGGGGGCATTGCGGGCTACACCTTC.

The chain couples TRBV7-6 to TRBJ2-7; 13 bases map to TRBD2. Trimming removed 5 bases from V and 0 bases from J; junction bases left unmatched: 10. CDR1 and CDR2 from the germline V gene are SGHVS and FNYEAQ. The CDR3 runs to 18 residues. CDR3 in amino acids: CASSRGTSGMYGSYEQYF. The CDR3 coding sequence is TGTGCCAGCAGCCGCGGGACTAGCGGGATGTATGGCTCCTACGAGCAGTACTTC.